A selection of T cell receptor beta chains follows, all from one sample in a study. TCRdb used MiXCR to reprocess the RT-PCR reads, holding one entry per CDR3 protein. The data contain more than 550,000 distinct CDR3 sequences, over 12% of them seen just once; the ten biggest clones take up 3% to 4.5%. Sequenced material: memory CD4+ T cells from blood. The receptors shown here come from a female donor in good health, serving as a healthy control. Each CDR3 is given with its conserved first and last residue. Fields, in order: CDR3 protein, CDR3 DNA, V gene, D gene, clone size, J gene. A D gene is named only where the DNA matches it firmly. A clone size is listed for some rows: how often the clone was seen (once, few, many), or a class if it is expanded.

CDR3 protein: CASRWRDSPVDEQFF
CDR3 DNA: TGCGCCAGCAGATGGAGAGACAGCCCGGTGGATGAGCAGTTCTTC
V gene: TRBV10-2
D gene: .
clone size: few
J gene: TRBJ2-1

CDR3 protein: CASSLERLATSSYNEQFF
CDR3 DNA: TGCGCCAGCAGCTTGGAGAGACTAGCTACGAGCTCCTACAATGAGCAGTTCTTC
V gene: TRBV5-1
D gene: TRBD2
clone size: many
J gene: TRBJ2-1

CDR3 protein: CASSTNVGEETQYF
CDR3 DNA: TGCGCCAGCAGCACCAACGTTGGGGAAGAGACCCAGTACTTC
V gene: TRBV5-1
D gene: .
clone size: .
J gene: TRBJ2-5

CDR3 protein: CASSFGFLGTEAFF
CDR3 DNA: TGTGCCAGCAGCTTCGGGTTCCTGGGCACTGAAGCTTTCTTT
V gene: TRBV7-9
D gene: .
clone size: .
J gene: TRBJ1-1

CDR3 protein: CASSYPGLADLRGYNEQFF
CDR3 DNA: TGTGCCAGCAGTTACCCGGGACTAGCGGACTTACGGGGTTACAATGAGCAGTTCTTC
V gene: TRBV6-2/TRBV6-3
D gene: TRBD2
clone size: few
J gene: TRBJ2-1

CDR3 protein: CASSSSDIHEQYF
CDR3 DNA: TGTGCCAGCAGCTCCTCGGACATACACGAGCAGTACTTC
V gene: TRBV7-2
D gene: .
clone size: many
J gene: TRBJ2-7

CDR3 protein: CASSQPGQGTDTQYF
CDR3 DNA: TGCGCCAGCAGCCAACCGGGACAGGGGACAGATACGCAGTATTTT
V gene: TRBV10-2
D gene: TRBD1
clone size: many
J gene: TRBJ2-3

CDR3 protein: CATSRDLGQPQHF
CDR3 DNA: TGTGCCACCAGCAGAGATCTAGGTCAGCCCCAGCATTTT
V gene: TRBV15
D gene: .
clone size: few
J gene: TRBJ1-5

CDR3 protein: CASSLVFTGELFF
CDR3 DNA: TGTGCCAGCAGCTTAGTCTTTACCGGGGAGCTGTTTTTT
V gene: TRBV7-6
D gene: .
clone size: .
J gene: TRBJ2-2

CDR3 protein: CASSLSEGLDGYTF
CDR3 DNA: TGTGCCAGCAGCTTAAGTGAGGGGCTGGATGGCTACACCTTC
V gene: TRBV7-6
D gene: .
clone size: .
J gene: TRBJ1-2

CDR3 protein: CASSLIGEQYF
CDR3 DNA: TGTGCCAGCAGTTTGATCGGCGAGCAGTACTTC
V gene: TRBV12-3/TRBV12-4
D gene: .
clone size: many
J gene: TRBJ2-7

CDR3 protein: CASSPLGGHEAFF
CDR3 DNA: TGTGCCAGCTCACCCCTTGGGGGGCATGAAGCTTTCTTT
V gene: TRBV18
D gene: .
clone size: .
J gene: TRBJ1-1

CDR3 protein: CASSWERGNYEQYF
CDR3 DNA: TGTGCCAGCAGCTGGGAACGGGGCAACTACGAGCAGTACTTC
V gene: TRBV12-3/TRBV12-4
D gene: .
clone size: .
J gene: TRBJ2-7

CDR3 protein: CASSRTSVQETQYF
CDR3 DNA: TGTGCCAGCAGCCGGACTAGCGTTCAAGAGACCCAGTACTTC
V gene: TRBV14
D gene: TRBD2
clone size: .
J gene: TRBJ2-5

CDR3 protein: CASSQQVAYNSPLHF
CDR3 DNA: TGTGCCAGCAGCCAACAGGTCGCCTATAATTCACCCCTCCACTTT
V gene: TRBV7-9
D gene: .
clone size: few
J gene: TRBJ1-6

CDR3 protein: CASSPTSTGPDTGELFF
CDR3 DNA: TGTGCCAGCTCACCTACATCGACAGGGCCGGACACCGGGGAGCTGTTTTTT
V gene: TRBV18
D gene: TRBD1
clone size: few
J gene: TRBJ2-2

CDR3 protein: CASSLTTSPATNEKLFF
CDR3 DNA: TGCGCCAGCAGCTTGACAACAAGCCCTGCAACTAATGAAAAACTGTTTTTT
V gene: TRBV5-1
D gene: .
clone size: few
J gene: TRBJ1-4

CDR3 protein: CASSQSWNEQFF
CDR3 DNA: TGTGCCAGCAGCCAAAGCTGGAATGAGCAGTTCTTC
V gene: TRBV5-6
D gene: .
clone size: few
J gene: TRBJ2-1

CDR3 protein: CASSIQENYGYTF
CDR3 DNA: TGTGCCAGCAGCATACAGGAGAATTATGGCTACACCTTC
V gene: TRBV7-3
D gene: .
clone size: .
J gene: TRBJ1-2

CDR3 protein: CASSLGPMGGNQETQYF
CDR3 DNA: TGTGCCAGCAGCTTGGGACCTATGGGCGGGAACCAAGAGACCCAGTACTTC
V gene: TRBV7-2
D gene: .
clone size: many
J gene: TRBJ2-5

CDR3 protein: CASSTDTGTLRSGELFF
CDR3 DNA: TGCGCCAGCAGCACGGACACCGGGACACTAAGGAGCGGGGAGCTGTTTTTT
V gene: TRBV5-1
D gene: .
clone size: .
J gene: TRBJ2-2

CDR3 protein: CASSQGGLLGSYNEQFF
CDR3 DNA: TGCGCCAGCAGCCAAGGTGGGCTACTAGGCTCCTACAATGAGCAGTTCTTC
V gene: TRBV4-1
D gene: .
clone size: many
J gene: TRBJ2-1

CDR3 protein: CASSRLGGNNSPLHF
CDR3 DNA: TGCGCCAGCAGCCGCCTGGGGGGTAATAATTCACCCCTCCACTTT
V gene: TRBV4-3
D gene: .
clone size: .
J gene: TRBJ1-6

CDR3 protein: CASSVRGSGLLTDTQYF
CDR3 DNA: TGTGCCAGCAGCGTACGCGGTAGCGGGCTCCTCACAGATACGCAGTATTTT
V gene: TRBV9
D gene: TRBD2
clone size: few
J gene: TRBJ2-3

CDR3 protein: CASSLSQLTNTGELFF
CDR3 DNA: TGCGCCAGCAGCTTGAGCCAGCTAACTAACACCGGGGAGCTGTTTTTT
V gene: TRBV5-1
D gene: .
clone size: once
J gene: TRBJ2-2

CDR3 protein: CASSGPKTYEQYF
CDR3 DNA: TGTGCCAGCAGCGGACCGAAGACCTACGAGCAGTACTTC
V gene: TRBV6-2/TRBV6-3
D gene: .
clone size: few
J gene: TRBJ2-7

CDR3 protein: CASSYTGAGYNEQFF
CDR3 DNA: TGTGCCAGCAGTTACACCGGGGCCGGCTACAATGAGCAGTTCTTC
V gene: TRBV6-5
D gene: .
clone size: many
J gene: TRBJ2-1

CDR3 protein: CASSLLTGWNTEAFF
CDR3 DNA: TGTGCCAGCAGTTTATTGACAGGGTGGAACACTGAAGCTTTCTTT
V gene: TRBV12-3/TRBV12-4
D gene: TRBD1
clone size: many
J gene: TRBJ1-1

CDR3 protein: CAWSSPGTGRFF
CDR3 DNA: TGTGCCTGGAGTTCTCCCGGGACAGGGAGGTTCTTC
V gene: TRBV30
D gene: TRBD1
clone size: .
J gene: TRBJ2-1

CDR3 protein: CASTGIGAPNSPLHF
CDR3 DNA: TGCGCCAGCACCGGGATAGGGGCACCTAATTCACCCCTCCACTTT
V gene: TRBV4-3
D gene: .
clone size: .
J gene: TRBJ1-6

CDR3 protein: CSAYIGDTEAFF
CDR3 DNA: TGCAGTGCTTACATAGGGGACACTGAAGCTTTCTTT
V gene: TRBV20-1
D gene: .
clone size: .
J gene: TRBJ1-1

CDR3 protein: CASSPSGGQGTYEQYF
CDR3 DNA: TGCGCCAGCAGCCCTAGTGGGGGGCAGGGGACCTACGAGCAGTACTTC
V gene: TRBV5-1
D gene: .
clone size: few
J gene: TRBJ2-7

CDR3 protein: CSASIGLAGNNEQFF
CDR3 DNA: TGCAGTGCTTCTATCGGGCTAGCGGGGAACAATGAGCAGTTCTTC
V gene: TRBV20-1
D gene: TRBD2
clone size: many
J gene: TRBJ2-1

CDR3 protein: CASSGQGESSPLHF
CDR3 DNA: TGTGCCAGCAGCGGACAGGGGGAGTCTTCACCCCTCCACTTT
V gene: TRBV2
D gene: TRBD1
clone size: few
J gene: TRBJ1-6

CDR3 protein: CASSATPNAGELFF
CDR3 DNA: TGTGCCAGCAGTGCAACTCCAAATGCCGGGGAGCTGTTTTTT
V gene: TRBV7-3
D gene: .
clone size: .
J gene: TRBJ2-2

CDR3 protein: CSAVNSYEQYF
CDR3 DNA: TGCAGTGCCGTTAACTCCTACGAGCAGTACTTC
V gene: TRBV20-1
D gene: .
clone size: .
J gene: TRBJ2-7

CDR3 protein: CASSLVSPSTDTQYF
CDR3 DNA: TGTGCCAGCAGCTTGGTATCGCCGAGCACAGATACGCAGTATTTT
V gene: TRBV5-6
D gene: .
clone size: few
J gene: TRBJ2-3

CDR3 protein: CASSEAVGPPQETQYF
CDR3 DNA: TGTGCCAGCAGTGAAGCGGTCGGACCCCCCCAAGAGACCCAGTACTTC
V gene: TRBV2
D gene: .
clone size: .
J gene: TRBJ2-5

CDR3 protein: CASRAGTGGGYEQYF
CDR3 DNA: TGTGCCAGCAGAGCTGGGACAGGAGGGGGTTACGAGCAGTACTTC
V gene: TRBV6-6
D gene: TRBD1
clone size: .
J gene: TRBJ2-7

CDR3 protein: CASSPHTGTGGGNTIYF
CDR3 DNA: TGTGCCAGCAGCCCACACACCGGGACAGGGGGCGGAAACACCATATATTTT
V gene: TRBV12-3/TRBV12-4
D gene: TRBD1
clone size: .
J gene: TRBJ1-3

CDR3 protein: CASSLGQAAYNEQFF
CDR3 DNA: TGCGCCAGCAGCTTGGGACAGGCAGCCTACAATGAGCAGTTCTTC
V gene: TRBV5-1
D gene: .
clone size: .
J gene: TRBJ2-1

CDR3 protein: CASSPQTVSYNEQFF
CDR3 DNA: TGTGCCAGCAGCCCGCAGACGGTCTCCTACAATGAGCAGTTCTTC
V gene: TRBV7-2
D gene: .
clone size: many
J gene: TRBJ2-1

CDR3 protein: CASFTTGGFGYTF
CDR3 DNA: TGCGCCAGCTTCACGACAGGGGGATTTGGCTACACCTTC
V gene: TRBV5-1
D gene: TRBD1
clone size: .
J gene: TRBJ1-2

CDR3 protein: CSARPGGVSGELFF
CDR3 DNA: TGCAGTGCCCGGCCAGGGGGCGTAAGCGGGGAGCTGTTTTTT
V gene: TRBV20-1
D gene: TRBD1
clone size: many
J gene: TRBJ2-2

CDR3 protein: CASSLALGRDTQYF
CDR3 DNA: TGCGCCAGCAGCTTGGCCTTAGGGAGGGATACGCAGTATTTT
V gene: TRBV5-1
D gene: .
clone size: many
J gene: TRBJ2-3

CDR3 protein: CASRFSGRRTDTQYF
CDR3 DNA: TGTGCCAGTAGGTTTAGCGGGAGGCGCACAGATACGCAGTATTTT
V gene: TRBV19
D gene: TRBD2
clone size: .
J gene: TRBJ2-3

CDR3 protein: CASRSGLAGGSHEQFF
CDR3 DNA: TGTGCCAGCAGATCGGGACTAGCGGGAGGGTCGCATGAGCAGTTCTTC
V gene: TRBV6-2/TRBV6-3
D gene: TRBD2
clone size: many
J gene: TRBJ2-1

CDR3 protein: CASSLNRVLGNEQFF
CDR3 DNA: TGTGCCAGCAGCTTAAACAGGGTACTGGGCAATGAGCAGTTCTTC
V gene: TRBV7-2
D gene: .
clone size: .
J gene: TRBJ2-1

CDR3 protein: CASSQAGTSGSTVGSYNEQFF
CDR3 DNA: TGCGCCAGCAGCCAAGCAGGGACTAGCGGGAGTACTGTAGGATCCTACAATGAGCAGTTCTTC
V gene: TRBV4-1
D gene: TRBD2
clone size: many
J gene: TRBJ2-1

CDR3 protein: CASSLRQGAIWETQYF
CDR3 DNA: TGTGCCAGCAGCTTGAGACAGGGGGCTATATGGGAGACCCAGTACTTC
V gene: TRBV5-5
D gene: TRBD1
clone size: many
J gene: TRBJ2-5

CDR3 protein: CASSLSGGDMNTEAFF
CDR3 DNA: TGCGCCAGCAGCTTGTCGGGGGGCGACATGAACACTGAAGCTTTCTTT
V gene: TRBV5-1
D gene: .
clone size: many
J gene: TRBJ1-1

CDR3 protein: CASSPMSNTGELFF
CDR3 DNA: TGTGCCAGCAGCCCCATGAGCAACACCGGGGAGCTGTTTTTT
V gene: TRBV7-9
D gene: .
clone size: few
J gene: TRBJ2-2

CDR3 protein: CASSLEHYGYTF
CDR3 DNA: TGTGCCAGCAGCTTAGAGCACTATGGCTACACCTTC
V gene: TRBV11-2
D gene: .
clone size: .
J gene: TRBJ1-2

CDR3 protein: CSANRGLTDTQYF
CDR3 DNA: TGCAGTGCTAACCGAGGGCTAACAGATACGCAGTATTTT
V gene: TRBV20-1
D gene: .
clone size: few
J gene: TRBJ2-3